These T cell receptor beta chains were read from a single sample in a study of blood T cell repertoires in COVID-19. Libraries were prepared by immunoSEQ multiplex PCR; TCRdb keeps only in-frame clonotypes and omits some of them. The sample records 69,000 or so clones, 90% being singletons. Sequencing was performed on peripheral blood. The receptors shown here come from a man aged 50 to 59 with acute or convalescent COVID-19. CDR3s include the opening cysteine and the closing phenylalanine or tryptophan. Fields, in order: D gene, V gene, J gene, clone size, CDR3 protein, CDR3 DNA. The D gene is left open where the match is weak. Clone size is not always given. Where it is, it says once, few, many or a class for expanded clones.

d_gene: .; v_gene: TRBV6-5; j_gene: TRBJ2-3; abundance: .; CDR3aa: CASSYQAGRRTDTQYF; CDR3nt: TGTGCCAGCAGTTACCAGGCGGGGCGGAGGACAGATACGCAGTATTTT
d_gene: TRBD2; v_gene: TRBV10-3; j_gene: TRBJ2-3; abundance: .; CDR3aa: CATREASGRDFSTDTQYF; CDR3nt: TGTGCCACGCGGGAAGCTAGCGGGAGGGATTTTAGCACAGATACGCAGTATTTT
d_gene: .; v_gene: TRBV25-1; j_gene: TRBJ1-3; abundance: .; CDR3aa: CASSPRTQGGNTIYF; CDR3nt: TGTGCCAGCAGTCCGCGGACCCAGGGTGGAAACACCATATATTTT
d_gene: .; v_gene: TRBV28; j_gene: TRBJ1-1; abundance: .; CDR3aa: CASRLDRLNTEAFF; CDR3nt: TGTGCCAGCAGACTGGACAGACTGAACACTGAAGCTTTCTTT
d_gene: TRBD2; v_gene: TRBV4-3; j_gene: TRBJ2-7; abundance: once; CDR3aa: CASSLRLAGPYEQYF; CDR3nt: TGCGCCAGCAGCCTCCGACTAGCGGGTCCCTACGAGCAGTACTTC
d_gene: .; v_gene: TRBV6-1; j_gene: TRBJ1-2; abundance: .; CDR3aa: CASSEAGRRIYGYTF; CDR3nt: TGTGCCAGCAGTGAAGCGGGTAGGCGGATCTATGGCTACACCTTC
d_gene: TRBD1; v_gene: TRBV6-5; j_gene: TRBJ1-2; abundance: .; CDR3aa: CASSLDRVNYGYTF; CDR3nt: TGTGCCAGCAGCCTGGACAGGGTGAACTATGGCTACACCTTC
d_gene: .; v_gene: TRBV12-3/TRBV12-4; j_gene: TRBJ1-3; abundance: .; CDR3aa: CASSATGNTIYF; CDR3nt: TGTGCCAGCAGTGCGACTGGAAACACCATATATTTT
d_gene: TRBD1; v_gene: TRBV27; j_gene: TRBJ1-4; abundance: .; CDR3aa: CASMGQHNEKLFF; CDR3nt: TGTGCCAGCATGGGACAGCATAATGAAAAACTGTTTTTT
d_gene: TRBD1; v_gene: TRBV19; j_gene: TRBJ2-7; abundance: few; CDR3aa: CASRGRGWHEQYF; CDR3nt: TGTGCCAGTAGGGGCAGGGGGTGGCACGAGCAGTACTTC
d_gene: TRBD1; v_gene: TRBV5-1; j_gene: TRBJ2-2; abundance: .; CDR3aa: CATKQGTANTGELFF; CDR3nt: TGCGCCACTAAACAGGGGACAGCGAACACCGGGGAGCTGTTTTTT
d_gene: .; v_gene: TRBV12-3/TRBV12-4; j_gene: TRBJ2-1; abundance: .; CDR3aa: CASSNVNGQFF; CDR3nt: TGTGCCAGCAGCAACGTAAACGGGCAGTTCTTC
d_gene: .; v_gene: TRBV6-2/TRBV6-3; j_gene: TRBJ1-4; abundance: .; CDR3aa: CASSSPTGSNEKLFF; CDR3nt: TGTGCCAGCAGTTCCCCGACAGGCTCTAATGAAAAACTGTTTTTT
d_gene: TRBD1; v_gene: TRBV29-1; j_gene: TRBJ1-1; abundance: .; CDR3aa: CSVGQGNTEAFF; CDR3nt: TGCAGCGTAGGACAGGGGAACACTGAAGCTTTCTTT
d_gene: .; v_gene: TRBV30; j_gene: TRBJ2-2; abundance: .; CDR3aa: CAWSIFGTNTGELFF; CDR3nt: TGTGCCTGGAGTATCTTCGGTACGAACACCGGGGAGCTGTTTTTT
d_gene: .; v_gene: TRBV24-1; j_gene: TRBJ2-1; abundance: .; CDR3aa: CATSDSRGIIYNEQFF; CDR3nt: TGTGCCACCAGTGATTCAAGGGGGATCATATACAATGAGCAGTTCTTC
d_gene: .; v_gene: TRBV5-1; j_gene: TRBJ2-3; abundance: once; CDR3aa: CASSFSSSTDTQYF; CDR3nt: TGCGCCAGCAGCTTCTCCTCTAGCACAGATACGCAGTATTTT
d_gene: TRBD1; v_gene: TRBV7-9; j_gene: TRBJ2-1; abundance: .; CDR3aa: CASSRTTGGGYNEQFF; CDR3nt: TGTGCCAGCAGCCGCACGACAGGGGGCGGGTACAATGAGCAGTTCTTC
d_gene: .; v_gene: TRBV4-3; j_gene: TRBJ2-5; abundance: .; CDR3aa: CASSQFPALERGETQYF; CDR3nt: TGCGCCAGCAGCCAATTTCCAGCTTTAGAAAGGGGAGAGACCCAGTACTTC
d_gene: .; v_gene: TRBV27; j_gene: TRBJ2-3; abundance: .; CDR3aa: CASSSFIAEKRAHTDTQYF; CDR3nt: TGTGCCAGCAGTTCCTTCATAGCCGAAAAGAGGGCCCACACAGATACGCAGTATTTT
d_gene: TRBD1; v_gene: TRBV5-1; j_gene: TRBJ2-3; abundance: once; CDR3aa: CASSFPGQGDTDTQYF; CDR3nt: TGCGCCAGCAGTTTTCCGGGACAGGGGGACACAGATACGCAGTATTTT
d_gene: TRBD1; v_gene: TRBV6-5; j_gene: TRBJ1-2; abundance: once; CDR3aa: CASRTGTGGGYGYTF; CDR3nt: TGTGCCAGCAGAACCGGGACAGGGGGGGGTTATGGCTACACCTTC
d_gene: .; v_gene: TRBV6-5; j_gene: TRBJ2-7; abundance: .; CDR3aa: CASSYGTSYEQYF; CDR3nt: TGTGCCAGCAGTTACGGGACATCCTACGAGCAGTACTTC
d_gene: TRBD2; v_gene: TRBV12-5; j_gene: TRBJ2-3; abundance: .; CDR3aa: CASGLEPGLAGGTDTQYF; CDR3nt: TGTGCTAGTGGTTTGGAACCGGGACTAGCGGGAGGGACAGATACGCAGTATTTT
d_gene: .; v_gene: TRBV12-5; j_gene: TRBJ1-1; abundance: .; CDR3aa: CATAGGPNTEAFF; CDR3nt: TGTGCTACCGCGGGGGGCCCGAACACTGAAGCTTTCTTT
d_gene: TRBD2; v_gene: TRBV30; j_gene: TRBJ2-2; abundance: .; CDR3aa: CAGKFGLAGTGELFF; CDR3nt: TGTGCCGGAAAATTCGGACTAGCGGGCACCGGGGAGCTGTTTTTT
d_gene: .; v_gene: TRBV29-1; j_gene: TRBJ2-3; abundance: .; CDR3aa: CSVEAGGTDTQYF; CDR3nt: TGCAGCGTTGAAGCGGGGGGCACAGATACGCAGTATTTT
d_gene: TRBD1; v_gene: TRBV7-9; j_gene: TRBJ2-1; abundance: .; CDR3aa: CASSAGQGWVSNEQFF; CDR3nt: TGTGCCAGCAGCGCCGGACAGGGATGGGTTTCCAATGAGCAGTTCTTC
d_gene: .; v_gene: TRBV15; j_gene: TRBJ2-5; abundance: once; CDR3aa: CATSPGLSQETQYF; CDR3nt: TGTGCCACCAGCCCAGGGTTATCCCAAGAGACCCAGTACTTC
d_gene: .; v_gene: TRBV7-9; j_gene: TRBJ2-5; abundance: .; CDR3aa: CASSLPINRDLQETQYF; CDR3nt: TGTGCCAGCAGCTTGCCAATCAACCGGGACTTACAAGAGACCCAGTACTTC
d_gene: TRBD2; v_gene: TRBV18; j_gene: TRBJ2-3; abundance: once; CDR3aa: CASSPTSVDTQYF; CDR3nt: TGTGCCAGCTCTCCCACTAGCGTAGATACGCAGTATTTT
d_gene: .; v_gene: TRBV6-2/TRBV6-3; j_gene: TRBJ2-3; abundance: once; CDR3aa: CASSYSNFWQGSTDTQYF; CDR3nt: TGTGCCAGCAGTTACTCGAATTTCTGGCAGGGGAGCACAGATACGCAGTATTTT
d_gene: TRBD2; v_gene: TRBV5-4; j_gene: TRBJ2-3; abundance: .; CDR3aa: CASSLLGLAGADTQYF; CDR3nt: TGTGCCAGCAGCCTACTTGGGCTAGCGGGGGCAGATACGCAGTATTTT
d_gene: .; v_gene: TRBV6-5; j_gene: TRBJ2-7; abundance: .; CDR3aa: CASSQGVGYEQYF; CDR3nt: TGTGCCAGCAGCCAGGGTGTCGGCTACGAGCAGTACTTC
d_gene: TRBD2; v_gene: TRBV9; j_gene: TRBJ2-7; abundance: .; CDR3aa: CASSVEGTRSYEQYF; CDR3nt: TGTGCCAGCAGCGTAGAGGGGACTAGATCCTACGAGCAGTACTTC
d_gene: TRBD2; v_gene: TRBV9; j_gene: TRBJ2-3; abundance: once; CDR3aa: CASSYGLATDTQYF; CDR3nt: TGTGCCAGCAGCTACGGACTAGCGACAGATACGCAGTATTTT
d_gene: TRBD1; v_gene: TRBV19; j_gene: TRBJ1-1; abundance: .; CDR3aa: CASSLQGVNTEAFF; CDR3nt: TGTGCCAGTAGTTTACAGGGGGTGAACACTGAAGCTTTCTTT
d_gene: .; v_gene: TRBV19; j_gene: TRBJ1-5; abundance: .; CDR3aa: CASSMGGGWQPQHF; CDR3nt: TGTGCCAGTAGTATGGGAGGAGGGTGGCAGCCCCAGCATTTT
d_gene: TRBD1; v_gene: TRBV5-1; j_gene: TRBJ1-2; abundance: .; CDR3aa: CASTSIGQGTYGYTF; CDR3nt: TGCGCCAGCACCTCGATAGGACAGGGGACGTATGGCTACACCTTC
d_gene: TRBD2; v_gene: TRBV5-6; j_gene: TRBJ2-2; abundance: .; CDR3aa: CASSWTSGDNTGELFF; CDR3nt: TGTGCCAGCAGCTGGACTAGCGGGGATAACACCGGGGAGCTGTTTTTT
d_gene: TRBD2; v_gene: TRBV10-3; j_gene: TRBJ2-1; abundance: .; CDR3aa: CAISEGPAGGTYNEQFF; CDR3nt: TGTGCCATCAGTGAGGGTCCAGCGGGAGGGACTTACAATGAGCAGTTCTTC